One T cell receptor beta chain is described in this entry. Systemic immunosuppression or a history of autoimmune disease excluded patients. Profiled with immunoSEQ multiplex PCR; TCRdb holds only in-frame clones, not every one. The data show some 76,000 clones, with approximately 90% seen just once and under 10% held by the top ten. This record comes from a study of OX40 agonist ivuxolimab in advanced cancers. The CDR3 spans 12 residues. Germline CDR1 reads SNHLY; CDR2 reads FYNNEI. Trimming shortened V by 2 bases and J by 6 bases, and 7 bases separated the two germline ends. The sample consisted of CD4+ or CD8+ T cells sorted from blood, taken in a trial of the OX40 agonist ivuxolimab. The source is an adult with an advanced solid tumor such as melanoma, head and neck, liver or kidney cancer. The chain carries TRBV2 and TRBJ1-1; D unresolved. The CDR3 loop reads CASSEFRAEAFF. The CDR3 DNA sequence: TGTGCCAGCAGTGAATTTAGGGCTGAAGCTTTCTTT. Combining the CDR3 with reference TRBV2 and TRBJ1-1 gives the whole variable domain EPEVTQTPSHQVTQMGQEVILRCVPISNHLYFYWYRQILGQKVEFLVSFYNNEISEKSEIFDDQFSVERPDGSNFTLKIRSTKLEDSAMYFCASSEFRAEAFFGQGTRLTVV.